This T cell receptor (beta chain) was sequenced in a study of cytomegalovirus exposure and HLA in healthy donors. Whole-study results and caveats: Altogether, some 160 TCR beta chains were recorded as cytomegalovirus-associated. Only CMV serostatus was available as immune exposure information.

60 Vbeta and 13 Jbeta primers were used in PCR. Some clones are missing from TCRdb's copy, which holds only in-frame ones; the method was immunoSEQ multiplex PCR. The repertoire holds 130,000 to 150,000 clones, with around 80% as singletons. This clone was found once. Its target is unknown. Sequenced input: PBMCs. The receptor was derived from a man younger than 45 in good health and CMV-seropositive.

CDR3 nucleotides: TGTGCCAGCAGTTTCCTCGGACAGGGTGACACTGAAGCTTTCTTT. Translation: CASSFLGQGDTEAFF. This chain joins TRBV27 and TRBJ1-1; 8 bases match TRBD1. CDR1 is MNHEY, CDR2 SMNVEV, per germline (reference sequence). The CDR3 sequence is 15 residues long. V lost 3 bases and J lost 3; bases outside the gene matches: 6.